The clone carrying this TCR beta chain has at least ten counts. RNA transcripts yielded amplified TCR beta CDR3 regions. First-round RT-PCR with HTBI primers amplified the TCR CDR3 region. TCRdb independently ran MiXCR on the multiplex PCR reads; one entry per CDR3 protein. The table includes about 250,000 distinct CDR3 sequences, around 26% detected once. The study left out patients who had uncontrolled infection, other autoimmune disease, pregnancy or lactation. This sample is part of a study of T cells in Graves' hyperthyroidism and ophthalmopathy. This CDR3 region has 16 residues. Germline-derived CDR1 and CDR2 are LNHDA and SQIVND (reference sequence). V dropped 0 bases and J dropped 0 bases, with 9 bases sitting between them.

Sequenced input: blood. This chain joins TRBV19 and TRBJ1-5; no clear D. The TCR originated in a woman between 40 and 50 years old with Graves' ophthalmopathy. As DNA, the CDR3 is TGTGCCAGTAGTATAGATCTTGGTCATAGCAATCAGCCCCAGCATTTT. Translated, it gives CASSIDLGHSNQPQHF.